These 13 T cell receptor beta chains share one sample of origin, sequenced in a study of precursors of human CD4 cytotoxic T cells. Bulk UMI-based sequencing covered sorted CD4+ central memory, effector memory, IL-7R-high and IL-7R-negative TEMRA subsets. TCRdb fed the reads into MiXCR, producing one record per CDR3 protein. The data contain around 810 distinct CDR3 sequences, about 20% of them singletons. Specimen: memory CD4+ T cells from blood (PBMCs). Every receptor here comes from a human donor in good health.

This chain uses TRBV5-1 with TRBJ1-1; 7 bases match TRBD1. The CDR3 has 15 residues. CDR1 and CDR2 from the germline V gene are SGHRS and YFSETQ. The V and J ends lost 4 bases and 2 bases, in that order; junction bases with no gene match: 8. This chain's CDR3 is CASSNARDSNTEAFF. In DNA form, the CDR3 reads TGCGCCAGCAGCAACGCTCGGGACAGCAACACTGAAGCTTTCTTT.

The chain employs TRBV20-1 and TRBJ2-6, with 8 nucleotides matching TRBD1. Germline lookup yields CDR1 DFQATT and CDR2 SNEGSKA (reference sequence). V dropped 0 bases and J dropped 1; count of bases not matched to a gene: 11. The CDR3 runs to 19 residues. This chain's CDR3 is CSARDIEDRVKSGANVLTF. CDR3 nucleotides: TGCAGTGCTAGAGATATTGAGGACAGGGTAAAATCTGGGGCCAACGTCCTGACTTTC.

This chain uses TRBV5-1 with TRBJ2-4; D is ambiguous. In germline, CDR1 is SGHRS, CDR2 YFSETQ. Trimming left V 8 bases short and J 8 bases short, with 14 bases between. The CDR3 contains 12 residues. DNA for the CDR3: TGCGCCAGACGTTTGGTCCGGGACATTCAGTACTTC. Its translation is CARRLVRDIQYF.

As regards this clonotype: This may arise from a read error, as a much more abundant clone is one base away. The chain couples TRBV6-5 to TRBJ1-1; the D is unclear. Trimming shortened V by 6 bases and J by 8 bases, and 16 bases separated the two germline ends. Germline V gene data show CDR1 as MNHEY and CDR2 as SVGAGI. The CDR3 is made up of 13 amino acids. The CDR3 loop is CASRLRVGSEAFF. DNA of the CDR3: TGTGCCAGCAGACTAAGGGTTGGCAGCGAAGCTTTCTTT.

By frequency in the sample, this clonotype is large. CDR3 sequence reads: CASRGSRGETQYF. CDR3 sequence (DNA): TGTGCCAGCCGCGGGAGTCGCGGGGAGACCCAGTACTTC. The chain recombines TRBV7-2 with TRBJ2-5; 7 positions match TRBD2. The CDR3 is 13 residues long. CDR1 and CDR2 from the germline V gene are SGHTA and FQGNSA. Trimming took 8 bases from V and 5 from J; bases not matched to a gene: 8.

In its sample, this clonotype was seen a few times. V gene TRBV5-5 combines with J gene TRBJ1-2, with D maybe TRBD1 (6 bases). The CDR3 has 17 amino acids. V shed 4 bases and J shed 8 bases, with 27 bases lying between them. Germline V gives CDR1 SGHKS, CDR2 YYEKEE (reference sequence). CDR3 sequence reads: CASSLRVPGGGTAGYTF. The CDR3 bases are TGTGCCAGCAGCCTGAGGGTCCCCGGGGGCGGAACGGCGGGCTACACCTTC. Variable domain in full (rest from reference TRBV5-5 and TRBJ1-2): DAGVTQSPTHLIKTRGQQVTLRCSPISGHKSVSWYQQVLGQGPQFIFQYYEKEERGRGNFPDRFSARQFPNYSSELNVNALLLGDSALYLCASSLRVPGGGTAGYTFGSGTRLTVV.

This clonotype is large within its sample. The chain recombines TRBV28 with TRBJ1-2; 7 bases are shared with TRBD1. CDR3 length: 13 amino acids. Per germline, CDR1 MDHEN and CDR2 SYDVKM. V was clipped by 6 bases and J by 3 bases; unmatched bases: 4. The CDR3 DNA follows: TGTGCCAGCAGCACCGGACAGGACTATGGCTACACCTTC. As protein: CASSTGQDYGYTF.

Judged by abundance, this clonotype is large (0.1 to 1%). The chain joins TRBV10-2 to TRBJ2-2; a weak D match, TRBD1 (5 bases). There are 14 residues in the CDR3. V gave up 8 bases and J gave up 1 base, with 11 bases separating them. CDR1 and CDR2 (germline): WSHSY, SAAADI. The CDR3 nucleotides read TGCGCCAGCCGGGCAGGGATGAACACCGGGGAGCTGTTTTTT. Translating gives CASRAGMNTGELFF.

The chain joins TRBV24-1 to TRBJ2-1; D is possibly TRBD1 (5 bases). The V end was cut by 9 bases, the J end by 5 bases, with 13 bases between. The CDR3 spans 13 residues. Germline V gives CDR1 KGHDR, CDR2 SFDVKD. This CDR3 reads CATPTGRDNEQFF. The CDR3 nucleotides read TGTGCCACCCCGACGGGCAGGGACAATGAGCAGTTCTTC.

This chain uses TRBV7-2 with TRBJ2-7; TRBD1 aligns across 8 bases. Germline CDR1 is SGHTA and CDR2 is FQGNSA. The V segment lost 5 bases and the J segment 5 bases; nucleotides outside the gene matches: 5. The CDR3 contains 13 residues. CDR3 bases: TGTGCCAGCAGCGCAAACAGGGGGGACGAGCAGTACTTC. This encodes CASSANRGDEQYF.

This rearrangement joins TRBV24-1 to TRBJ2-1, with a tentative D call TRBD2 (5 bases). V was clipped by 4 bases and J by 9 bases, with 12 bases between them. From germline, CDR1 is KGHDR and CDR2 SFDVKD. This CDR3 has 13 residues. The DNA of the CDR3 is TGTGCCACCAGTGACCAACTAGGTATTGAGCAGTTCTTC. Translated, it gives CATSDQLGIEQFF.

The chain couples TRBV5-1 to TRBJ2-3; possibly TRBD1 for D (6 bases). Trimming cost V 0 bases and J 1 base, with 12 bases left between them. Looked up from germline, CDR1 is SGHRS and CDR2 is YFSETQ. The length of the CDR3 is 16 residues. The CDR3 DNA reads TGCGCCAGCAGCTTGGATGGGGGCCGGCGCACAGATACGCAGTATTTT. Its translation is CASSLDGGRRTDTQYF.

The rearrangement links TRBV7-9 to TRBJ2-1; a weak D match, TRBD1 (5 bases). Germline CDR1 is SEHNR and CDR2 is FQNEAQ (reference sequence). The CDR3 loop spans 14 amino acids. Trimming removed 4 bases at V and 3 bases at J, with 10 bases between. CDR3 region: CASSSTGFYNEQFF. CDR3 sequence (DNA): TGTGCCAGCAGCTCCACAGGATTCTACAATGAGCAGTTCTTC.